The 15 T cell receptor beta chains in this list originate from one sample, sequenced in a study of type 1 regulatory T cells. No cognate antigen is known for these TCRs. Via MiXCR, TCRdb re-called the reads, giving one row per CDR3 protein. The sample has roughly 40,000 distinct CDR3 sequences, 10% to 15% seen once. Sequences were obtained from cultured non-Tr1 T cells, either the whole culture or a sorted T cell fraction (not recorded which). These receptors all stem from a human donor in good health.

This clonotype was recorded a few times. The rearrangement uses TRBV15 and TRBJ2-1; no clear D. The V and J ends lost 5 bases and 14 bases respectively, with 22 bases between them. Per the germline V gene, CDR1 is LNHNV and CDR2 is YYDKDF (reference sequence). The CDR3 consists of 14 residues. DNA of the CDR3: TGTGCCACCAGCCGAACCACCGGAGAGCAGTGGGAGTTCTTC. This gives the protein CATSRTTGEQWEFF.

This clonotype turned up a few times. The CDR3 DNA sequence: TGTGCCAGCAGCCCCCCGAGCGGGAGAGGCATTCAGTACTTC. Its protein product is CASSPPSGRGIQYF. The chain combines TRBV3-1 with TRBJ2-4, with 8 bases identical to TRBD2. Trimming took 4 bases from V and 9 from J; bases not matched to a gene: 8. This CDR3 has 14 amino acids. The germline V gene has CDR1 LGHDT and CDR2 YNNKEL (reference sequence). Based on the CDR3 plus reference TRBV3-1 and TRBJ2-4, the full variable domain is DTAVSQTPKYLVTQMGNDKSIKCEQNLGHDTMYWYKQDSKKFLKIMFSYNNKELIINETVPNRFSPKSPDKAHLNLHINSLELGDSAVYFCASSPPSGRGIQYFGAGTRLSVL.

This clonotype was found a few times. This chain connects TRBV5-4 to TRBJ2-3, with TRBD2 matching over 7 bases. This CDR3 has 15 amino acids. The junction had 6 bases not matched to a gene; V was cut back by 3 bases and J by 2 bases. Germline assignment: CDR1 SGHNT and CDR2 YYREEE (reference sequence). In nucleotides, the CDR3 is TGTGCCAGCAGCTCCGGGACTACTCTCACAGATACGCAGTATTTT. It encodes CASSSGTTLTDTQYF.

Concerning this clonotype itself: At one boundary the junction diverges from the germline segment, which might be a read error. This CDR3 reads CASSPLRANTEAFF. CDR3 sequence (DNA): TGTGCCAGCTCCCCACTGAGGGCGAACACTGAAGCTTTCTTT. V is TRBV18 and J is TRBJ1-1; unclear D gene. The CDR3 is made up of 14 amino acids. Germline assignment: CDR1 KGHSH and CDR2 LQKENI.

This clonotype appeared many times. The rearrangement joins TRBV20-1 to TRBJ1-2; tentatively, D is TRBD1 (6 bases). CDR1 DFQATT and CDR2 SNEGSKA come from the germline V gene (reference sequence). The ends were cut back, 1 base at V and 10 bases at J, with 22 bases in the middle. The CDR3 length is 15 residues. In nucleotides, the CDR3 is TGCAGTGCTAGAGGGTCTCCGGGGGCCGGCGTCACCTACACCTTC. Protein sequence: CSARGSPGAGVTYTF.

This clonotype has more than one count but fewer than ten. The V and J genes are TRBV7-2 and TRBJ2-3; 8 nucleotides align to TRBD2. CDR3 length: 15 amino acids. Germline values: CDR1 SGHTA, CDR2 FQGNSA. V shed 5 bases and J 6 bases; nucleotides not matched to a gene: 10. This chain's CDR3 is CASSPNGGGRDTQYF. The CDR3 bases are TGTGCCAGCAGCCCTAACGGTGGCGGGAGGGATACGCAGTATTTT.

This clonotype was seen only a few times. This chain uses TRBV7-2 with TRBJ2-7, with 10 bases aligning to TRBD2. V was pared by 6 bases and J by 1 base, with 3 bases of the junction left unmatched. CDR1 and CDR2 from the germline V gene are SGHTA and FQGNSA. This CDR3 region has 14 residues. CDR3 DNA: TGTGCCAGCAGGCTACTAGCGGGATCCTACGAGCAGTACTTC. It specifies CASRLLAGSYEQYF.

The V and J genes are TRBV6-6 and TRBJ1-2, with D uncertain. The germline gives CDR1 MNHNY, CDR2 SVGAGI (reference sequence). The CDR3 runs to 13 residues. Trimming removed 8 bases from V and 7 bases from J, with 17 bases in between. The CDR3 region is CASEGRAFSGYTF. The CDR3 DNA reads as TGTGCCAGCGAGGGCAGAGCCTTTAGTGGCTACACCTTC.

A few counts support this clonotype. The chain links TRBV5-5 to TRBJ2-5, with D tentatively TRBD2 (5 bases). V lost 6 bases, J lost 7 bases, and 16 bases lay in between. The CDR3 length is 13 residues. Germline CDR1 and CDR2: SGHKS and YYEKEE (reference sequence). The CDR3 protein is CASTKDFLGTQYF. DNA for the CDR3: TGTGCCAGCACCAAGGACTTCCTTGGGACCCAGTACTTC.

The genes are TRBV5-1 and TRBJ1-3; D is unclear. Trimming shortened V by 0 bases and J by 0 bases, and 10 bases separated the two germline ends. The CDR3 has 16 residues. Per the germline V gene, CDR1 is SGHRS and CDR2 is YFSETQ. The DNA of the CDR3 is TGCGCCAGCAGCTTGGATTTGAGAAGCTCTGGAAACACCATATATTTT. As protein: CASSLDLRSSGNTIYF.

The chain uses TRBV20-1 and TRBJ2-1; possibly TRBD2 for D (7 bases). The germline V and J ends were trimmed by 6 bases and 12 bases, with 24 bases remaining between them. CDR1 and CDR2 from the germline V gene are DFQATT and SNEGSKA (reference sequence). The CDR3 spans 14 residues. CDR3 DNA sequence: TGCAGTGCGCCTGGGGGGGGCAGGCGAAGAGGGCAGTTCTTC. Protein sequence: CSAPGGGRRRGQFF.

This clonotype was counted at least ten times. The chain joins TRBV7-9 to TRBJ2-5; 8 bases are shared with TRBD1. Per germline, CDR1 SEHNR and CDR2 FQNEAQ (reference sequence). After removal of 5 bases from V and 4 bases from J, the junction contained 6 bases not matched to a gene. CDR3 length equals 14 residues. CDR3 sequence (DNA): TGTGCCAGCAGCCCCGGACAGGGCGGAGAGACCCAGTACTTC. Its translation is CASSPGQGGETQYF.

About this clonotype: Just one base apart from a much larger clone, this may be a read error. The gene calls are TRBV2 and TRBJ2-2; D possibly corresponds to TRBD2 (5 bases). Trimming removed 7 bases at V and 6 bases at J, with 18 bases between. Germline loops: CDR1 SNHLY, CDR2 FYNNEI. This CDR3 has 15 amino acids. DNA for the CDR3: TGTGCCAGCACCGAACTAGGGCTAAACGCCGGGGAGCTGTTTTTT. Amino acid sequence: CASTELGLNAGELFF.

The chain combines TRBV5-1 with TRBJ1-2; 12 nucleotides align to TRBD1. Per germline, CDR1 SGHRS and CDR2 YFSETQ. CDR3 length: 15 residues. The V gene end was trimmed by 4 bases and the J gene end by 8 bases; junction bases not matched to a gene: 9. The CDR3 is CASSPTGTGGGGYTF. The CDR3 region has the DNA TGCGCCAGCAGCCCAACCGGGACAGGGGGCGGCGGCTACACCTTC.

This clonotype has at least ten counts. V and J are TRBV18 and TRBJ2-4; 8 nucleotides agree with TRBD1. Germline V gene data show CDR1 as KGHSH and CDR2 as LQKENI. With V trimmed by 1 base and J by 11 bases, 22 bases remained unmatched. This CDR3 comprises 19 residues. CDR3 DNA sequence: TGTGCCAGCTCACCACTCGGCGCAAATCCCGGGACAGGTCTGGCGGTTCAGTACTTC. Its translation is CASSPLGANPGTGLAVQYF.